This TCR beta chain comes out of a study of blood T cell repertoires in COVID-19. The assay was immunoSEQ multiplex PCR, and TCRdb's table has in-frame clones only and misses some. The sample has about 480,000 clones; roughly 90% are singletons. This clone has more than one count but fewer than ten. This CDR3 is built from 13 residues. After removal of 8 bases from V and 4 bases from J, the junction contained 2 bases not matched to a gene. CDR1 LGHDT and CDR2 YNNKEL come from the germline V gene (reference sequence). The receptor was isolated from a woman aged 35 to 49 who had recovered from COVID-19. Sequencing was carried out using PBMCs or T cells enriched from blood (not recorded which). The J gene is TRBJ1-5, the V gene TRBV3-1 (or the pseudogene TRBV3-2); 10 nucleotides match TRBD1. CDR3 residues: CASGTGVNQPQHF. DNA of the CDR3: TGTGCCAGCGGGACAGGGGTTAATCAGCCCCAGCATTTT.